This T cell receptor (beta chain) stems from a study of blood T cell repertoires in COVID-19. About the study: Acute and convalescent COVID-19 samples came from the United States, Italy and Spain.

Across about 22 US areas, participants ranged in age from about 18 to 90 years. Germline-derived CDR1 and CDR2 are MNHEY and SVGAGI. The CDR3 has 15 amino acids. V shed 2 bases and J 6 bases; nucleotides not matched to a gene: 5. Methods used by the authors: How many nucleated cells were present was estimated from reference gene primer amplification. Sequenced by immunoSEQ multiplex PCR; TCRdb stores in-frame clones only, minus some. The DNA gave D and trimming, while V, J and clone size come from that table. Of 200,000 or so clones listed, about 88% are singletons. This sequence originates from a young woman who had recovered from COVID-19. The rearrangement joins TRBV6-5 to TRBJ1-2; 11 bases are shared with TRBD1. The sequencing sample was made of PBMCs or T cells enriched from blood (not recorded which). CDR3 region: CASSYPGQGEDGYTF. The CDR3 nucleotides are TGTGCCAGCAGTTACCCGGGACAGGGGGAAGATGGCTACACCTTC.